One and the same sample provided the 29 T cell receptor beta chains below, sequenced in a study of CXCR3-negative and CXCR3-positive naive CD8 T cells. Study observations and caveats: More hydrophobic TRB CDR3s were found in CXCR3-positive naive cells than in CXCR3-negative naive cells.

Their antigens remain unidentified. Carrying UMI labels, the TRB cDNA libraries were prepared through 5' RACE. TCRdb reprocessed the 5' RACE reads and stores each CDR3 protein as one record, lacking DNA. The sample data list 150,000 to 180,000 distinct CDR3 sequences. The sequencing input was naive CXCR3+ CD8+ T cells from blood. Subset indicated: CD45RO-CCR7+CD27+CD95- naive CD8+ T cells expressing CXCR3 (TNR3+). Receptors were obtained from a human donor in good health. Some clones in this sample may be carry-over from other donors' samples.

The chain has TRBV28 and TRBJ1-1; the TCRdb call, TRBD1, lacks DNA for checking. The germline V gene has CDR1 MDHEN and CDR2 SYDVKM. This CDR3 is built from 13 residues. The CDR3 sequence: CASSLARGTEAFF.

V and J are TRBV28 and TRBJ2-2; TCRdb reports TRBD1, a call that lacks DNA to check it against. Germline assignment: CDR1 MDHEN and CDR2 SYDVKM. This CDR3 has 17 amino acids. CDR3 region: CASSLSLRPRSTGELFF.

The chain uses TRBV4-1 and TRBJ2-2; TCRdb returns TRBD1, unconfirmable since there is no DNA. The CDR3 consists of 15 residues. Per germline, CDR1 MGHRA and CDR2 YSYEKL. The CDR3 region is CASSQFGTNTGELFF.

This CDR3 is CSVEGGAGYEQYF. This sequence joins TRBV29-1 and TRBJ2-7; TCRdb's D gene call, TRBD2, goes unchecked for lack of DNA. CDR1 is SQVTM and CDR2 is ANQGSEA in the germline V gene. CDR3 length equals 13 residues.

The V call is TRBV5-1, the J call TRBJ2-7; TCRdb proposes TRBD1, but this gene call is untestable without DNA. Germline V gives CDR1 SGHRS, CDR2 YFSETQ. The CDR3 totals 15 residues. CDR3 residues: CASSPWDSSTYEQYF.

This sequence joins TRBV20-1 and TRBJ1-5. Germline CDR1 reads DFQATT; CDR2 reads SNEGSKA (reference sequence). The CDR3 consists of 14 residues. CDR3 region: CSARDTYILQPQHF.

The V and J genes are TRBV20-1 and TRBJ2-1; TCRdb's D call, TRBD2, is unchecked because there is no DNA. CDR1 DFQATT and CDR2 SNEGSKA come from the germline V gene (reference sequence). The CDR3 has 15 amino acids. CDR3 residues: CSAREFSGTYNEQFF.

The chain recombines TRBV28 with TRBJ2-5. The CDR3 extends over 14 amino acids. Germline CDR1 and CDR2: MDHEN and SYDVKM. CDR3: CASSFMGNQETQYF.

The chain links TRBV4-1 to TRBJ2-2; TCRdb's assignment of TRBD1 cannot be checked, as there is no DNA. This CDR3 is 19 amino acids long. Germline CDR1 and CDR2: MGHRA and YSYEKL. CDR3 protein: CASSPQPGQGARSTGELFF.

The chain employs TRBV20-1 and TRBJ2-1; the D call of TRBD2 rests on TCRdb alone, since no DNA is present to check it. Germline V lookup: CDR1 DFQATT, CDR2 SNEGSKA (reference sequence). The CDR3 loop spans 12 amino acids. This CDR3 is CSAPREDNEQFF.

This chain joins TRBV29-1 and TRBJ1-1; TCRdb indicates TRBD1, and absent DNA this call remains unverified. The CDR3 is 11 residues long. CDR1 SQVTM and CDR2 ANQGSEA come from the germline V gene. CDR3 region: CSVGTLSEAFF.

CDR3 loop: CASSQDWVYEQYF. The chain carries TRBV14 and TRBJ2-7. This CDR3 spans 13 amino acids. Germline values: CDR1 SGHDN, CDR2 FVKESK. Full variable domain (missing parts from reference TRBV14 and TRBJ2-7): EAGVTQFPSHSVIEKGQTVTLRCDPISGHDNLYWYRRVMGKEIKFLLHFVKESKQDESGMPNNRFLAERTGGTYSTLKVQPAELEDSGVYFCASSQDWVYEQYFGPGTRLTVT.

V usage is TRBV5-6 and J usage is TRBJ2-7; TCRdb calls TRBD1, which cannot be checked without DNA. Germline V gives CDR1 SGHDT, CDR2 YYEEEE. The CDR3 length is 13 residues. The CDR3 reads CASSLLPGYEQYF.

The chain's CDR3 is CASSSSRTEGNTIYF. The chain couples TRBV4-2 to TRBJ1-3. Germline-derived CDR1 and CDR2 are LGHNA and YNFKEQ. The CDR3 runs 15 residues.

This sequence joins TRBV6-6 and TRBJ2-4; the TCRdb call, TRBD2, lacks DNA for checking. The CDR3 contains 15 residues. Germline V gene sequence: CDR1 MNHNY, CDR2 SVGAGI (reference sequence). The CDR3: CASSSLPSSKNIQYF.

The chain joins TRBV4-1 to TRBJ2-2; TCRdb names TRBD2, which stays unverified in the absence of DNA. Per germline, CDR1 MGHRA and CDR2 YSYEKL. The CDR3 runs to 17 residues. The CDR3: CASSQESRVVFTGELFF.

The CDR3 loop reads CASSQGAADQETQYF. The rearrangement joins TRBV4-1 to TRBJ2-5. CDR3 length: 15 residues. Germline V gene sequence: CDR1 MGHRA, CDR2 YSYEKL.

The gene calls are TRBV29-1 and TRBJ1-1; lacking DNA, the TRBD1 call made by TCRdb goes unchecked. Germline V gene lookup returns CDR1 SQVTM and CDR2 ANQGSEA. This CDR3 contains 13 residues. Here the CDR3 reads CSVAEGTESEAFF.

Here the CDR3 reads CASRPQGTVYEQYF. The chain couples TRBV12-3 or TRBV12-4 to TRBJ2-7; TCRdb picks TRBD1, but there is no DNA to check that call. The CDR3 loop spans 14 amino acids.

V gene TRBV29-1 combines with J gene TRBJ2-1; TCRdb proposes TRBD1, but this gene call is untestable without DNA. The CDR3 runs 16 residues. CDR1 is SQVTM, CDR2 ANQGSEA, per germline. This CDR3 reads CSLAGEWARDNNEQFF.

V usage is TRBV4-3 and J usage is TRBJ2-3; TCRdb gives TRBD2 as the D gene, but with no DNA this cannot be confirmed. The germline gives CDR1 LGHNA, CDR2 YSLEER. The CDR3 totals 17 residues. This CDR3 is CASSQDRSPGPWDTQYF.

V is TRBV14 and J is TRBJ1-2. The CDR3 is 15 residues long. Per the germline V gene, CDR1 is SGHDN and CDR2 is FVKESK. CDR3 loop: CASSQDQAENYGYTF.

The rearrangement joins TRBV7-6 to TRBJ2-1; TCRdb indicates TRBD1, and absent DNA this call remains unverified. Per germline, CDR1 SGHVS and CDR2 FNYEAQ. The CDR3 is made up of 14 amino acids. The CDR3 is CASSLYGGGDEQFF.

The rearrangement uses TRBV12-3 or TRBV12-4 and TRBJ1-5; TCRdb calls TRBD1, which cannot be checked without DNA. The CDR3 runs to 16 residues. CDR3 residues: CASSLDPGQGLQPQHF.

The V call is TRBV20-1, the J call TRBJ2-1; the D call from TCRdb, TRBD1, cannot be confirmed without DNA. CDR1 and CDR2 (germline): DFQATT, SNEGSKA (reference sequence). CDR3 length: 12 residues. This CDR3 is CSARGDIDEQFF.

The chain has TRBV9 and TRBJ1-1; TCRdb outputs TRBD1, but without DNA this stays unchecked. The CDR3 covers 16 residues. Germline V gene data show CDR1 as SGDLS and CDR2 as YYNGEE. The CDR3 is CASSATPGQGPTEAFF. Together with reference TRBV9 and TRBJ1-1, the CDR3 gives the full variable domain: DSGVTQTPKHLITATGQRVTLRCSPRSGDLSVYWYQQSLDQGLQFLIQYYNGEERAKGNILERFSAQQFPDLHSELNLSSLELGDSALYFCASSATPGQGPTEAFFGQGTRLTVV.

The chain uses TRBV15 and TRBJ1-5. Germline V gene data show CDR1 as LNHNV and CDR2 as YYDKDF (reference sequence). This CDR3 spans 13 amino acids. This chain's CDR3 is CATSEQLHQPQHF.

V and J are TRBV9 and TRBJ2-2. The germline gives CDR1 SGDLS, CDR2 YYNGEE. The CDR3 contains 13 residues. CDR3 amino acids: CASSPNQAAELFF.

The V gene is TRBV28, the J gene TRBJ2-1; the TCRdb call, TRBD2, lacks DNA for checking. Germline V gene data show CDR1 as MDHEN and CDR2 as SYDVKM. This CDR3 comprises 16 residues. CDR3 sequence reads: CASSPPRGRASNEQFF.